The clone carrying this T cell receptor beta chain was counted at least ten times. As yet, its antigen is unknown. TCRdb re-called the RT-PCR reads through MiXCR, storing one row per CDR3 protein. The profile shows hundreds of thousands of distinct CDR3 sequences, less than 20% of them singletons. These data come from a study of response to subunit inactivated influenza vaccine. Germline V gene lookup returns CDR1 MNHEY and CDR2 SVGAGI. V was pared by 5 bases and J by 6 bases, with 11 bases between. The CDR3 contains 14 residues. Study observations and caveats: The authors suggested that every seasonal influenza vaccination recruits few new T cells.

The TCR originated in a man between 45 and 60 years old who received an inactivated influenza vaccine. This rearrangement joins TRBV6-5 to TRBJ1-6; tentative D call: TRBD1 (5 bases). The material was PBMCs from blood, obtained 12 days after vaccination. The CDR3 DNA reads as TGTGCCAGCAGTCACGGGACGGTTAATTCACCCCTCCACTTT. Amino acid sequence: CASSHGTVNSPLHF.